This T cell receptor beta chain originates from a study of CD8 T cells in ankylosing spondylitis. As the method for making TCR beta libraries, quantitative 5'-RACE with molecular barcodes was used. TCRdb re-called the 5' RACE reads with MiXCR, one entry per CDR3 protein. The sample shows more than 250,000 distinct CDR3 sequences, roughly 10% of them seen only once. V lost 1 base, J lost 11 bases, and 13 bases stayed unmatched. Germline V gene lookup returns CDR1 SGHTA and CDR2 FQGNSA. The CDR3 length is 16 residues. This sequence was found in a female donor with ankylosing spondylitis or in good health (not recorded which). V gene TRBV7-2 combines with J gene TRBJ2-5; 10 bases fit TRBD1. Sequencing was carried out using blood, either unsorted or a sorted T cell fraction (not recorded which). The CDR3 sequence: CASSLGGTGANLGQYF. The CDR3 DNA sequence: TGTGCCAGCAGCTTAGGAGGGACAGGGGCCAATTTGGGACAGTACTTC.